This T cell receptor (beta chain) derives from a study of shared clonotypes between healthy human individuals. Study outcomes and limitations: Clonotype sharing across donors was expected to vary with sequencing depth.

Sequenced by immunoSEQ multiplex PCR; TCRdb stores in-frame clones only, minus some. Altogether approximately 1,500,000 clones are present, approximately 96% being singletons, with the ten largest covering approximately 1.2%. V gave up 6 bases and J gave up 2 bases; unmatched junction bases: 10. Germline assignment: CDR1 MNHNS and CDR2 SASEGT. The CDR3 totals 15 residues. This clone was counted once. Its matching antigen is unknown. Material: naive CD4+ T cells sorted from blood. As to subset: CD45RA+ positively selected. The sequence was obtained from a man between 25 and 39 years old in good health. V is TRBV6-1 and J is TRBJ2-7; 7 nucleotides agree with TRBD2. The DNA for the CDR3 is TGTGCCAGCAGCGAGCGTCTAGCGGATACCTACGAGCAGTACTTC. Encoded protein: CASSERLADTYEQYF.